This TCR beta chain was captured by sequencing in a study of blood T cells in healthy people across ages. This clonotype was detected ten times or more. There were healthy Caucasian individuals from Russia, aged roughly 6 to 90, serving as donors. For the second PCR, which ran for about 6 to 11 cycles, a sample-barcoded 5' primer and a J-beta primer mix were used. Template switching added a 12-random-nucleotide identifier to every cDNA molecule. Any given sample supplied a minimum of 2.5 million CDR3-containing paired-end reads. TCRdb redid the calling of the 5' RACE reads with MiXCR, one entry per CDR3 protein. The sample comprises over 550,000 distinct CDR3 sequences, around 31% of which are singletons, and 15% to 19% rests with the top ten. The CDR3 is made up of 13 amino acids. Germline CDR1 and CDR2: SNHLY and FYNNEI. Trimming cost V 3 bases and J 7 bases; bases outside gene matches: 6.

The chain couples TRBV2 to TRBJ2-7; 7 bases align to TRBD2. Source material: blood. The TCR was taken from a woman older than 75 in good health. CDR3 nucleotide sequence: TGTGCCAGCAGTGAGAGGGAGGGCCGAGAGCAGTACTTC. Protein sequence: CASSEREGREQYF.